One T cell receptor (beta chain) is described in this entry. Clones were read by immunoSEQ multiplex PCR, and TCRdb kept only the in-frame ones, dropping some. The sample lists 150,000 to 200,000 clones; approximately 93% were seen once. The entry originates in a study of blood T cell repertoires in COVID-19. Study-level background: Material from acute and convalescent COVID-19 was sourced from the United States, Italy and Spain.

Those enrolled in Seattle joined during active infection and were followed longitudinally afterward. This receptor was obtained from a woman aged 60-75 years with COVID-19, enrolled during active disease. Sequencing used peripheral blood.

This CDR3 is CASSQEPDRYSVSAWEKLFF. In DNA form, the CDR3 reads TGTGCCAGCAGCCAAGAACCGGACAGGTATTCCGTCTCAGCTTGGGAAAAACTGTTTTTT. The V and J genes are TRBV4-2 and TRBJ1-4; TRBD1 aligns across 7 bases. CDR1 and CDR2 from the germline V gene are LGHNA and YNFKEQ. V was clipped by 0 bases and J by 8 bases; unmatched bases: 21. The CDR3 consists of 20 residues.